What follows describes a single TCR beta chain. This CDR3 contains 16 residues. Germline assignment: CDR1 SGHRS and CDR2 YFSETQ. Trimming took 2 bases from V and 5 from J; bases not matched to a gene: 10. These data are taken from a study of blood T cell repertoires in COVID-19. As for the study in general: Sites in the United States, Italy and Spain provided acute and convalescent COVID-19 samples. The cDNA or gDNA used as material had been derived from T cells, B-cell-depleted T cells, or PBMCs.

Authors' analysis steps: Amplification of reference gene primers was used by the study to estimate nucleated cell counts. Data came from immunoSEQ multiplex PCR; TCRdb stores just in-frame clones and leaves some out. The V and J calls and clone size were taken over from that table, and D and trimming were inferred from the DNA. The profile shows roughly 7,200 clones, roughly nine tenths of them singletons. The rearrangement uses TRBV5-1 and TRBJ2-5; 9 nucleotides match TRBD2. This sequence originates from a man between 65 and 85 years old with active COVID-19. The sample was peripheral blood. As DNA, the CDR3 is TGCGCCAGCAGCTTAACTCCTAGCGGGGCTCGGGAGACCCAGTACTTC. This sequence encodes CASSLTPSGARETQYF.